This T cell receptor beta chain derives from a study of CD8 T cells in Susac syndrome. On this clonotype itself: Its matching antigen is unknown.

Trimming removed 0 bases from V and 5 bases from J, with 7 bases in between. CDR1 LGHNA and CDR2 YSLEER come from the germline V gene. This CDR3 is built from 13 residues. Purification of the CD8+ and CD4+ T cells relied on negative isolation, and TEMRA cells underwent FACS enrichment. Study findings and constraints: Regarding the TCR sequencing and HLA analysis, the study admitted that a relatively small number of individuals were involved.

Reverse transcription used roughly 0.5 to 1 ug RNA and random hexamers. Multiplex PCR with immunoSEQ amplified the TCR beta CDR3 across 54 Vbeta and 13 Jbeta. TCRdb fed the immunoSEQ multiplex PCR reads into MiXCR, producing one record per CDR3 protein. The sample comprises 95,000 to 150,000 distinct CDR3 sequences, under 96% of which are singletons, and more than 0.12% rests with the top ten. Specimen: CD4+ T cells from PBMCs. The TCR originated in a human donor with Susac syndrome. This chain connects TRBV4-3 to TRBJ1-1; D call uncertain. CDR3 coding DNA: TGCGCCAGCAGCCAAGACCAGCTAACTGAAGCTTTCTTT. Translating gives CASSQDQLTEAFF.